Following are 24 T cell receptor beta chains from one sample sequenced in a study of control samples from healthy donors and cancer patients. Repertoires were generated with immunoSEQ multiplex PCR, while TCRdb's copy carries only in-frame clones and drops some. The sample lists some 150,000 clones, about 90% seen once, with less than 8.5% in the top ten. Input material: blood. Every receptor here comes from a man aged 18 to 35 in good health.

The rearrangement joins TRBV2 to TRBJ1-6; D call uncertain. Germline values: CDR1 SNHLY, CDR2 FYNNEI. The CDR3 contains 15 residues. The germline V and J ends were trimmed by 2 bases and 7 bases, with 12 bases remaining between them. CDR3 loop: CASSENFLGNSPLHF. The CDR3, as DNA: TGTGCCAGCAGTGAAAATTTTTTGGGGAATTCACCCCTCCACTTT.

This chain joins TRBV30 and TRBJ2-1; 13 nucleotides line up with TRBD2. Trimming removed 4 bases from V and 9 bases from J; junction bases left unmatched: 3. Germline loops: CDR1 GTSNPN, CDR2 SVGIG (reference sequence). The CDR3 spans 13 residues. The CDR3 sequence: CAWKLAGGPEQFF. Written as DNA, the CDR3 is TGTGCCTGGAAACTAGCGGGGGGGCCTGAGCAGTTCTTC.

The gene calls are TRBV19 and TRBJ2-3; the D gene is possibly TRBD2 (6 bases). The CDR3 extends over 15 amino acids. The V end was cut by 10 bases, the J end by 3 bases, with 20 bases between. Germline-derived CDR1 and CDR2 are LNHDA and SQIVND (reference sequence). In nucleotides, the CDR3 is TGTGCCACCGGGGGTAACCACAAGGAAACAGATACGCAGTATTTT. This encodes CATGGNHKETDTQYF.

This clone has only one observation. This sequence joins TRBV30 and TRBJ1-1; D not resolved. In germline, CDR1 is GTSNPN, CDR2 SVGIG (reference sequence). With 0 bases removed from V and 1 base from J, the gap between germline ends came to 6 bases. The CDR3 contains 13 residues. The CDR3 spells CAWSVQQNTEAFF. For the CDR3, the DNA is TGTGCCTGGAGTGTACAACAGAACACTGAAGCTTTCTTT. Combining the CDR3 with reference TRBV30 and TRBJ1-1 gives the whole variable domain SQTIHQWPATLVQPVGSPLSLECTVEGTSNPNLYWYRQAAGRGLQLLFYSVGIGQISSEVPQNLSASRPQDRQFILSSKKLLLSDSGFYLCAWSVQQNTEAFFGQGTRLTVV.

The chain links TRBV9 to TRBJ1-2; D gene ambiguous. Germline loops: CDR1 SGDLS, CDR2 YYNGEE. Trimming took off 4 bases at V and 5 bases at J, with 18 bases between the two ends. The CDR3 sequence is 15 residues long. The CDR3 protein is CASSPHPGSPYGYTF. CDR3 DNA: TGTGCCAGCAGCCCCCACCCGGGGTCTCCGTATGGCTACACCTTC.

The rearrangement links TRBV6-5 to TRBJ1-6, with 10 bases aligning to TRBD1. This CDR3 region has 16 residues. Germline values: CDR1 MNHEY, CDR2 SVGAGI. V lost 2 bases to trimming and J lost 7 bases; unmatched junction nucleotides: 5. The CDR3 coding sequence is TGTGCCAGCAGTTACGGAATGGGACAGGGGAATTCACCCCTCCACTTT. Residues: CASSYGMGQGNSPLHF.

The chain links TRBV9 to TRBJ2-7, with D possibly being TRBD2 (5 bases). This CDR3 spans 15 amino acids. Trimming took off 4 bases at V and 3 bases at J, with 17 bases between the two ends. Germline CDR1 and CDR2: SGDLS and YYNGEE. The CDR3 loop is CASSPPEAADYEQYF. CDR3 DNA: TGTGCCAGCAGCCCTCCGGAGGCGGCAGACTACGAGCAGTACTTC.

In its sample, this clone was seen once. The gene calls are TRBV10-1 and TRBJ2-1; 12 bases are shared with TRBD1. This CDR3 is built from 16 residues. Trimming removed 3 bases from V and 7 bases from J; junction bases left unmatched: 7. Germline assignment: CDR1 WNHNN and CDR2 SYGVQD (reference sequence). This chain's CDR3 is CASSDTGTGGKNEQFF. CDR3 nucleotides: TGCGCCAGCAGTGACACCGGGACAGGGGGCAAAAATGAGCAGTTCTTC.

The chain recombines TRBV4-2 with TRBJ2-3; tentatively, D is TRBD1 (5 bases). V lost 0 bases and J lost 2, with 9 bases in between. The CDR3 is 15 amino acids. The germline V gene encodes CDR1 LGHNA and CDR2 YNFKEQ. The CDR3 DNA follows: TGTGCCAGCAGCCAAGATTACAGGATCACAGATACGCAGTATTTT. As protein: CASSQDYRITDTQYF.

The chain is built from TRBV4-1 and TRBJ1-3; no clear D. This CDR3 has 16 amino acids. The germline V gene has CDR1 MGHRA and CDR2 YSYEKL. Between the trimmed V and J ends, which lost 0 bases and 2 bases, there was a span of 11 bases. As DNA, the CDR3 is TGCGCCAGCAGCCAAGATCGTGGCAGTACTGGAAACACCATATATTTT. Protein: CASSQDRGSTGNTIYF.

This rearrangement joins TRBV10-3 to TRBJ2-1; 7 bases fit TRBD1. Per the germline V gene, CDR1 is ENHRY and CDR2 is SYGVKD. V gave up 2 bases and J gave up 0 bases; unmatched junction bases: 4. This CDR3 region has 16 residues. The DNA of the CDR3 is TGTGCCATCAGTGAGGGACAGGTGAGCTCCTACAATGAGCAGTTCTTC. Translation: CAISEGQVSSYNEQFF.

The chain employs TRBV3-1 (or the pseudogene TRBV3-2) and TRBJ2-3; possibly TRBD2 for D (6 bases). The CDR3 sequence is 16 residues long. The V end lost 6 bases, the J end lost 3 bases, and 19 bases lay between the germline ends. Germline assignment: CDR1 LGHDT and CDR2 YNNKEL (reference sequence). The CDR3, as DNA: TGTGCCAGCAGTGTAACGGGGGAAGTTGGTACAGATACGCAGTATTTT. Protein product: CASSVTGEVGTDTQYF.

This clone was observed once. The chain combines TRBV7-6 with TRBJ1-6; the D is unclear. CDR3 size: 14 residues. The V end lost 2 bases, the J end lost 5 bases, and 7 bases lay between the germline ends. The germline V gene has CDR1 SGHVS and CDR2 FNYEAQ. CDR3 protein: CASSLSGHNSPLHF. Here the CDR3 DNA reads TGTGCCAGCAGCTTATCCGGGCATAATTCACCCCTCCACTTT.

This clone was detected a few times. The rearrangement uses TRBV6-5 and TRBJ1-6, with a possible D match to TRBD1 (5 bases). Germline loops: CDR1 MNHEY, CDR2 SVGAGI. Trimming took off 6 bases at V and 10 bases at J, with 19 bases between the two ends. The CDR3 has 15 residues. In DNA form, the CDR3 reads TGTGCCAGCAGCCCGACGGGCAGGGAGGACTCACCCCTCCACTTT. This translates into CASSPTGREDSPLHF.

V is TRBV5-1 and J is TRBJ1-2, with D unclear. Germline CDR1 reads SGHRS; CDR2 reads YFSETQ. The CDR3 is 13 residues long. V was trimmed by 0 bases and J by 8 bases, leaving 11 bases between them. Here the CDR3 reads CASSLGPLEGYTF. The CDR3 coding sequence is TGCGCCAGCAGCTTGGGCCCTCTCGAGGGCTACACCTTC. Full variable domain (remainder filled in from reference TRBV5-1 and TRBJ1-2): KAGVTQTPRYLIKTRGQQVTLSCSPISGHRSVSWYQQTPGQGLQFLFEYFSETQRNKGNFPGRFSGRQFSNSRSEMNVSTLELGDSALYLCASSLGPLEGYTFGSGTRLTVV.

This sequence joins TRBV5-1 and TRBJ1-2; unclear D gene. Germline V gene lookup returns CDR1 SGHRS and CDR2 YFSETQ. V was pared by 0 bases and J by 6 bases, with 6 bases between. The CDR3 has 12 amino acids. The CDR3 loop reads CASSLEGHGYTF. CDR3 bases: TGCGCCAGCAGCTTGGAAGGGCATGGCTACACCTTC.

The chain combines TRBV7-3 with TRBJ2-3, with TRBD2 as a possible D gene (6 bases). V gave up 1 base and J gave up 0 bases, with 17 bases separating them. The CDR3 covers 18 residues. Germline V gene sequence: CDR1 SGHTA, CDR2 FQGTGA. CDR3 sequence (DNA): TGTGCCAGCAGCTTAAGGCCTCTAGCGCTTGAAAGCACAGATACGCAGTATTTT. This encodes CASSLRPLALESTDTQYF.

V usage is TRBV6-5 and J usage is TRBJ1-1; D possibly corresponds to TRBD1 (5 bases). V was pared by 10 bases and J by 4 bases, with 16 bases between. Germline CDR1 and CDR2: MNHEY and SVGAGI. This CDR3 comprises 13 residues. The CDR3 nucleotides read TGTGCCATCTCCGGTCAGAGGGGCACTGAAGCTTTCTTT. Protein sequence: CAISGQRGTEAFF.

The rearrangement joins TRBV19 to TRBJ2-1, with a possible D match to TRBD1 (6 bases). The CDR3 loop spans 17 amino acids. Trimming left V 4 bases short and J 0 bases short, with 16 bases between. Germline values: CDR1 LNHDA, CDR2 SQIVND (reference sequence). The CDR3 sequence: CASSSTGTPYSYNEQFF. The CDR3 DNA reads TGTGCCAGTAGTAGTACCGGGACACCGTACTCCTACAATGAGCAGTTCTTC.

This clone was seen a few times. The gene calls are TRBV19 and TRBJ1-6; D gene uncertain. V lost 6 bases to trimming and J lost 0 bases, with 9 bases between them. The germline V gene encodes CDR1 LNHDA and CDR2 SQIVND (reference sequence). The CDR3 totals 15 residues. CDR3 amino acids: CASSSASSYNSPLHF. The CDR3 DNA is TGTGCCAGTAGCAGTGCCAGCTCCTATAATTCACCCCTCCACTTT.

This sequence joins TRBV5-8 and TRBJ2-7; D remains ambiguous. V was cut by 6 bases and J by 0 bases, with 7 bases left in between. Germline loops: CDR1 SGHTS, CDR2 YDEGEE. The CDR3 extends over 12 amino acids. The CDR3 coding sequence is TGTGCCAGCAAGACGATCTCCTACGAGCAGTACTTC. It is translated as CASKTISYEQYF.

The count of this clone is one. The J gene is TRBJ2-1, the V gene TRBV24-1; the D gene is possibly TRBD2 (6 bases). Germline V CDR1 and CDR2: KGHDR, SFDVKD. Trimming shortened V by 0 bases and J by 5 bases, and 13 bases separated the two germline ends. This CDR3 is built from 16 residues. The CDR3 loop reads CATSDLEFGGNNEQFF. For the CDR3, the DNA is TGTGCCACCAGTGATTTGGAGTTCGGGGGAAACAATGAGCAGTTCTTC.

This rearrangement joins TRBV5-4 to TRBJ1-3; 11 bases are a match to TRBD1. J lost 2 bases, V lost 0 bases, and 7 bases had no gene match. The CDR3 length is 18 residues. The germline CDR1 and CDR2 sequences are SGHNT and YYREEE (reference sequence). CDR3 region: CASSLGTGGGQAGNTIYF. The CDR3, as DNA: TGTGCCAGCAGCTTGGGGACAGGGGGCGGACAGGCTGGAAACACCATATATTTT.

The DNA for the CDR3 is TGTGCCAGCAGCTTAGAGGAGACAGTGTCAACCTATGGCTACACCTTC. It is translated as CASSLEETVSTYGYTF. The chain recombines TRBV7-2 with TRBJ1-2, with a tentative D call TRBD1 (5 bases). The CDR3 length is 16 residues. Per the germline V gene, CDR1 is SGHTA and CDR2 is FQGNSA. V shed 1 base and J shed 4 bases, with 16 bases lying between them. Based on the CDR3 plus reference TRBV7-2 and TRBJ1-2, the full variable domain is GAGVSQSPSNKVTEKGKDVELRCDPISGHTALYWYRQSLGQGLEFLIYFQGNSAPDKSGLPSDRFSAERTGGSVSTLTIQRTQQEDSAVYLCASSLEETVSTYGYTFGSGTRLTVV.